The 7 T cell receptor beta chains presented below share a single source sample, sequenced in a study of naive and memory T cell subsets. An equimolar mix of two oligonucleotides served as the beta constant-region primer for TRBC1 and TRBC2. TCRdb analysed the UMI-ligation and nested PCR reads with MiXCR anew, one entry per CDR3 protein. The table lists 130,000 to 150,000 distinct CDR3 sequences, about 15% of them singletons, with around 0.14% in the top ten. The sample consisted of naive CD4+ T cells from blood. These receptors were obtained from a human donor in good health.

DNA of the CDR3: TGCAGTGCCGGCAAACAGAGTTCACCCCTCCACTTT. Translated, it gives CSAGKQSSPLHF. The chain couples TRBV20-1 to TRBJ1-6; no definite D call. This CDR3 comprises 12 residues. Germline CDR1 and CDR2: DFQATT and SNEGSKA (reference sequence). Trimming took 6 bases from V and 9 from J, leaving 12 bases between them.

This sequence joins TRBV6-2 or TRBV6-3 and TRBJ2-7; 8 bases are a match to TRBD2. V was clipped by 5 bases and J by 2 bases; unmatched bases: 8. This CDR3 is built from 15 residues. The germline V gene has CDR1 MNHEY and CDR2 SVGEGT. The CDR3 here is CASSGRLAPAYEQYF. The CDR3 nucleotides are TGTGCCAGCAGTGGTAGACTAGCGCCAGCCTACGAGCAGTACTTC.

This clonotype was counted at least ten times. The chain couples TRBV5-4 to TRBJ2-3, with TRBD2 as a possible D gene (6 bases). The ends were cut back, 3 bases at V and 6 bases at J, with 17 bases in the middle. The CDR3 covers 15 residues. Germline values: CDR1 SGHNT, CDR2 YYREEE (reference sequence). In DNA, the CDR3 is TGTGCCAGCAGCTATAGCGGAAGGGTGGTGGATACGCAGTATTTT. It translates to CASSYSGRVVDTQYF. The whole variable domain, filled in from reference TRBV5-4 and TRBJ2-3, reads ETGVTQSPTHLIKTRGQQVTLRCSSQSGHNTVSWYQQALGQGPQFIFQYYREEENGRGNFPPRFSGLQFPNYSSELNVNALELDDSALYLCASSYSGRVVDTQYFGPGTRLTVL.

CDR3 loop: CASVGDTYEQYF. The CDR3 nucleotides are TGTGCCAGCGTCGGGGATACCTACGAGCAGTACTTC. The V gene is TRBV28, the J gene TRBJ2-7; TRBD2 is a possible D gene (5 bases). CDR1 and CDR2 from the germline V gene are MDHEN and SYDVKM. Between the trimmed V and J ends, which lost 8 bases and 2 bases, there was a span of 10 bases. The CDR3 runs to 12 residues.

Here the CDR3 DNA reads TGCGCCAGCAGCCGCGGTGCTGGCAGGGACACTGAAGCTTTCTTT. Translation: CASSRGAGRDTEAFF. The rearrangement uses TRBV4-3 and TRBJ1-1, with D possibly TRBD1 on 5 matching bases. This CDR3 is built from 15 residues. V dropped 4 bases and J dropped 3 bases, with 15 bases sitting between them. Germline V gene lookup returns CDR1 LGHNA and CDR2 YSLEER.

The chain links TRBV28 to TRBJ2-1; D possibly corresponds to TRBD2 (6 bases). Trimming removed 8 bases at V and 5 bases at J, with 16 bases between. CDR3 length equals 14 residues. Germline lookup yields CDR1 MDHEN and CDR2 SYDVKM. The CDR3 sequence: CASGAGTHHNEQFF. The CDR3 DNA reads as TGTGCCAGCGGGGCAGGGACTCATCACAATGAGCAGTTCTTC.

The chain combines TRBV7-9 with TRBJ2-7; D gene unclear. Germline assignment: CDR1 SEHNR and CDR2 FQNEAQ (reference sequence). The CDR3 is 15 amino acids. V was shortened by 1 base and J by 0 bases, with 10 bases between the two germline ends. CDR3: CASSLGVVHSYEQYF. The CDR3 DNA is TGTGCCAGCAGCTTAGGAGTAGTCCACTCCTACGAGCAGTACTTC.